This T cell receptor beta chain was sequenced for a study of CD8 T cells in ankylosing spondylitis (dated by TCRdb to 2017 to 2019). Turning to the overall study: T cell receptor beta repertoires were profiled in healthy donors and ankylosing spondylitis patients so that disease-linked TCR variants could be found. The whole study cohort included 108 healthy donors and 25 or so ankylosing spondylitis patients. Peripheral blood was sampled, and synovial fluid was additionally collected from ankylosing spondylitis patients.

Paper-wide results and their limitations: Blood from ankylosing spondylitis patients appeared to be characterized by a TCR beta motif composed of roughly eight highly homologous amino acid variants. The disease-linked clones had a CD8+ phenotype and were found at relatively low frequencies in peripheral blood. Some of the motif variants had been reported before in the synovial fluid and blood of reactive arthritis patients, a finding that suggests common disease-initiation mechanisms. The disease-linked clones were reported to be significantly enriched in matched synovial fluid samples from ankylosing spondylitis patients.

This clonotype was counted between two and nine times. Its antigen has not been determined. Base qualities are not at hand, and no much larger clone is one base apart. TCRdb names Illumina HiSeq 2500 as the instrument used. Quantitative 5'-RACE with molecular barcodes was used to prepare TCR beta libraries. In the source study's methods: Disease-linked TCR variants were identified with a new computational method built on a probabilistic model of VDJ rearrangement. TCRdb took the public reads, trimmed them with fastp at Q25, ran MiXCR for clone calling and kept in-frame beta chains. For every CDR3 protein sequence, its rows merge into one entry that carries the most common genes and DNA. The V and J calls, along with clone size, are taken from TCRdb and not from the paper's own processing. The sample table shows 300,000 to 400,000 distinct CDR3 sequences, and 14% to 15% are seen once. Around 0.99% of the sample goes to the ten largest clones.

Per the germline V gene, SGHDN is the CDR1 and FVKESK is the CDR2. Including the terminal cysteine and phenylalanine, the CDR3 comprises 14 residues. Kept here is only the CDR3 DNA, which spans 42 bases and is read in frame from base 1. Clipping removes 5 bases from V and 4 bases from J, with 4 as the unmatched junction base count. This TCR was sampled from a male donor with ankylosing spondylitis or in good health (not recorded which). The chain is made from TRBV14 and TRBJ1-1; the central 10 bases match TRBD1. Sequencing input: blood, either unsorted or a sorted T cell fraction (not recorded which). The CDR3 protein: CASSWGQGLTEAFF. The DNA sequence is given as TGTGCCAGCAGCTGGGGACAGGGGCTCACTGAAGCTTTCTTT.